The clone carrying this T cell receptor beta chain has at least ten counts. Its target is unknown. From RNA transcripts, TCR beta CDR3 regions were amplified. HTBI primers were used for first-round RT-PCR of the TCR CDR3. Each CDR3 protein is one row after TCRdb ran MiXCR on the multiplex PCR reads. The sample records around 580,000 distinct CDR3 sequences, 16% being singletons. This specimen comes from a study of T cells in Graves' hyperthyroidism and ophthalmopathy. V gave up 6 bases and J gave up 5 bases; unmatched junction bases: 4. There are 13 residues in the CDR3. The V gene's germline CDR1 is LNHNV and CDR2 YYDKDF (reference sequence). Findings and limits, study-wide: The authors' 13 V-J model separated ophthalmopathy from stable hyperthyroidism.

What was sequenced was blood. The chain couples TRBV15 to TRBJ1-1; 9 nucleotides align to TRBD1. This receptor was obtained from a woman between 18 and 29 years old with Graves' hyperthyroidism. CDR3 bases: TGTGCCACCAGGAGACAGGGGGAGACTGAAGCTTTCTTT. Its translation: CATRRQGETEAFF.